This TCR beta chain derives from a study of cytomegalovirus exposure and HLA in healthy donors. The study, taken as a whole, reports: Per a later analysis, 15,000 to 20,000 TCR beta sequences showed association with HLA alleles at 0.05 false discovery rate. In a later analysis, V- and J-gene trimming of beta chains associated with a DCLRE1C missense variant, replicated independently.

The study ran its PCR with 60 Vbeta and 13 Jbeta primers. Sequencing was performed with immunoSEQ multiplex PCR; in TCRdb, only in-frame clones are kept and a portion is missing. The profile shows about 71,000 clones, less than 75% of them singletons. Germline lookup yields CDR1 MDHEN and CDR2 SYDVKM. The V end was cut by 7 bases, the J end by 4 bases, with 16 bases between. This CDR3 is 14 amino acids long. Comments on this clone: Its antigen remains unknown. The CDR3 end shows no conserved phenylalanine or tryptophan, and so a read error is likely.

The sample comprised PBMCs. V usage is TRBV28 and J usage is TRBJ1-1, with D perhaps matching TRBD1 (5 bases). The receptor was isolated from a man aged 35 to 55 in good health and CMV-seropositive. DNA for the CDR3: TGTGCCAGCACCCCCGGGGGGGAGGTCACTGAAGCTTTCGTT. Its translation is CASTPGGEVTEAFV.